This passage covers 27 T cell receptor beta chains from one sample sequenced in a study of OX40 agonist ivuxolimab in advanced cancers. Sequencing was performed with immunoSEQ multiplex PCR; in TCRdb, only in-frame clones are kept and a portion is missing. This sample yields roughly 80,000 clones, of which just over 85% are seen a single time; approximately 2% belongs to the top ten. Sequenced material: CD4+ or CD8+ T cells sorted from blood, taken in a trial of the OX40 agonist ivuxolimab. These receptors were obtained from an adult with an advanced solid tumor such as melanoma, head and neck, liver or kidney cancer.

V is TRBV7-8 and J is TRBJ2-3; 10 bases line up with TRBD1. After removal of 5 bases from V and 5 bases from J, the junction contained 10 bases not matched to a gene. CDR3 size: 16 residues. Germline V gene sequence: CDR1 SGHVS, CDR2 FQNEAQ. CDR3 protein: CASSRSTGGAGDTQYF. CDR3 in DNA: TGTGCCAGCAGCCGGTCGACAGGGGGCGCCGGAGATACGCAGTATTTT.

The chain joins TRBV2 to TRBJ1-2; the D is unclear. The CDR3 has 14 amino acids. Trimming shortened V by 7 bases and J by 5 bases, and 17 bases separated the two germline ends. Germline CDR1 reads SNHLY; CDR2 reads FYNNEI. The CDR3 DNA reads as TGTGCCAGCACCCCAGATGGACGGCTATATGGCTACACCTTC. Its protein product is CASTPDGRLYGYTF.

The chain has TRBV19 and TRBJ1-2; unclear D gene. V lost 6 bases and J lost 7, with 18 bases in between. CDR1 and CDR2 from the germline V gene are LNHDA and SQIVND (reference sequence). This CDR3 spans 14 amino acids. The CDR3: CASRMGTLVSGYTF. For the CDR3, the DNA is TGTGCCAGTAGGATGGGCACCCTCGTCTCTGGCTACACCTTC.

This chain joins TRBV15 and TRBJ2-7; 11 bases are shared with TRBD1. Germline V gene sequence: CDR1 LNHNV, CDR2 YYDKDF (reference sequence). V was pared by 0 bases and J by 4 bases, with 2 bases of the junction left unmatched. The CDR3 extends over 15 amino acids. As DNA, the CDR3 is TGTGCCACCAGCAGAGATGGACAGGGGGCTTACGAGCAGTACTTC. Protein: CATSRDGQGAYEQYF.

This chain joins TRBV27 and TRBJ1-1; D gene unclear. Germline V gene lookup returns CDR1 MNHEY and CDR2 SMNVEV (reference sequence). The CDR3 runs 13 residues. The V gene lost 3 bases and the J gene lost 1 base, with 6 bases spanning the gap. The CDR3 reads CASSFWKNTEAFF. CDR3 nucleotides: TGTGCCAGCAGTTTCTGGAAGAACACTGAAGCTTTCTTT.

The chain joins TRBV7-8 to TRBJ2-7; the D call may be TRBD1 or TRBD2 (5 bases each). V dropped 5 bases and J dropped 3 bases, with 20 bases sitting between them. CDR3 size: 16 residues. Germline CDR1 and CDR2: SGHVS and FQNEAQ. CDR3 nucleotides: TGTGCCAGCAGCCCCGGGACCACGGGTCTCTACTACGAGCAGTACTTC. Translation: CASSPGTTGLYYEQYF.

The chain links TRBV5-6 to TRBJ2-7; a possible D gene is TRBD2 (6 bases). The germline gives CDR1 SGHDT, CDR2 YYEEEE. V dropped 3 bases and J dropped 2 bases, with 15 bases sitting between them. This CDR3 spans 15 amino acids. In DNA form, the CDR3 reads TGTGCCAGCAGCTCCCTCGGGGGTTTACCCTACGAGCAGTACTTC. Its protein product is CASSSLGGLPYEQYF.

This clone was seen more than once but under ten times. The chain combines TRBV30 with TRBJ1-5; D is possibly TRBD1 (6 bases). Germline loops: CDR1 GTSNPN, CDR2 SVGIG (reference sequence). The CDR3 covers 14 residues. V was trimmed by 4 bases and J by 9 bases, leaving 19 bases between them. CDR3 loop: CAWMAPDRRGPQHF. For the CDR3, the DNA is TGTGCCTGGATGGCCCCGGACAGACGAGGGCCCCAGCATTTT.

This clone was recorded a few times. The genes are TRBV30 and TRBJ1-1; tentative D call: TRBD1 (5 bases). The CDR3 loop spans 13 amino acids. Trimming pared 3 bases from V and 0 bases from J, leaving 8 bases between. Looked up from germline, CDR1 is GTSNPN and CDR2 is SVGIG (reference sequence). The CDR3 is CAWRDSLNTEAFF. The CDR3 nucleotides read TGTGCCTGGAGAGACAGTCTGAACACTGAAGCTTTCTTT.

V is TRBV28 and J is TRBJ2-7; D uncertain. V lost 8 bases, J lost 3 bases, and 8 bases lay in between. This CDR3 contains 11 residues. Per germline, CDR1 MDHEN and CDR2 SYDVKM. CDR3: CASYSHYEQYF. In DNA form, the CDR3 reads TGTGCCAGCTATAGCCACTACGAGCAGTACTTC. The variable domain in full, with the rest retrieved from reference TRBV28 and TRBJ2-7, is DVKVTQSSRYLVKRTGEKVFLECVQDMDHENMFWYRQDPGLGLRLIYFSYDVKMKEKGDIPEGYSVSREKKERFSLILESASTNQTSMYLCASYSHYEQYFGPGTRLTVT.

CDR3 loop: CASSPPQGAEAFF. The CDR3 DNA reads TGTGCCAGCAGTCCTCCACAGGGGGCTGAAGCTTTCTTT. This rearrangement joins TRBV6-5 to TRBJ1-1; 8 nucleotides line up with TRBD1. CDR1 is MNHEY, CDR2 SVGAGI, per germline. J was trimmed by 6 bases and V by 5 bases; bases with no gene match: 5. The length of the CDR3 is 13 residues.

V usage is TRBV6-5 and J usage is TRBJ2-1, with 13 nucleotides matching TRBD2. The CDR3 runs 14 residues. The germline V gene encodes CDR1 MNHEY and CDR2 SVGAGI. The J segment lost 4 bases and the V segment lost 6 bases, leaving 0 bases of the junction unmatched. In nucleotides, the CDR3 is TGTGCCAGCAGGGGACTAGCGGGATACAATGAGCAGTTCTTC. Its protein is CASRGLAGYNEQFF.

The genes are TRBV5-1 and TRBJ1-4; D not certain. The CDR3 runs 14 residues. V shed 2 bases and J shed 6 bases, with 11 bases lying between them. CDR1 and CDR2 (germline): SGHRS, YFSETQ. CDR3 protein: CASSLSTRDEKLFF. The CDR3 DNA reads TGCGCCAGCAGCTTATCTACGCGGGATGAAAAACTGTTTTTT.

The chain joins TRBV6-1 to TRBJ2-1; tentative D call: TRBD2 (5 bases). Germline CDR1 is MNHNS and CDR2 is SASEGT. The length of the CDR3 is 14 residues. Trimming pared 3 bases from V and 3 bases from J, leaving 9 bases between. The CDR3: CASSDRLNYNEQFF. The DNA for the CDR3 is TGTGCCAGCAGTGACAGACTAAACTACAATGAGCAGTTCTTC.

The CDR3 reads CASKRLGLTGELFF. The DNA for the CDR3 is TGTGCCAGCAAACGCCTCGGGTTAACCGGGGAGCTGTTTTTT. The chain carries TRBV6-5 and TRBJ2-2, with unresolved D. The CDR3 extends over 14 amino acids. Deletions cut 7 bases from V and 5 bases from J, with 14 bases between. Per the germline V gene, CDR1 is MNHEY and CDR2 is SVGAGI.

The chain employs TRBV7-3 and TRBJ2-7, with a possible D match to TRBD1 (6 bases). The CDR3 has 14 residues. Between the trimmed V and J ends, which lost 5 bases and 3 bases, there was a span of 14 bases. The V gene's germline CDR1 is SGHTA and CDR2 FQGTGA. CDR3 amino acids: CASSRTGTVYEQYF. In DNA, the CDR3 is TGTGCCAGCAGCCGAACAGGGACCGTCTACGAGCAGTACTTC.

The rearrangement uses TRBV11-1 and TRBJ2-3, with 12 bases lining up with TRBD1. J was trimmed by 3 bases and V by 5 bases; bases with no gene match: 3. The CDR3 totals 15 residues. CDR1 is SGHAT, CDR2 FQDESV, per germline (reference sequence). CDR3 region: CASSPGQGATDTQYF. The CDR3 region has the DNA TGTGCCAGCAGCCCGGGACAGGGGGCTACAGATACGCAGTATTTT.

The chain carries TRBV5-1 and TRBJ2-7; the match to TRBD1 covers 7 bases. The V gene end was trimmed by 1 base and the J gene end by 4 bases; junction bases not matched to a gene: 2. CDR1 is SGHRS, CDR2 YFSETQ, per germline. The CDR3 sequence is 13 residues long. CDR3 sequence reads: CASSLNRGYEQYF. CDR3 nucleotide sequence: TGCGCCAGCAGCTTGAACAGGGGATACGAGCAGTACTTC. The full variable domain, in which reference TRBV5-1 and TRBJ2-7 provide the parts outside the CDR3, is KAGVTQTPRYLIKTRGQQVTLSCSPISGHRSVSWYQQTPGQGLQFLFEYFSETQRNKGNFPGRFSGRQFSNSRSEMNVSTLELGDSALYLCASSLNRGYEQYFGPGTRLTVT.

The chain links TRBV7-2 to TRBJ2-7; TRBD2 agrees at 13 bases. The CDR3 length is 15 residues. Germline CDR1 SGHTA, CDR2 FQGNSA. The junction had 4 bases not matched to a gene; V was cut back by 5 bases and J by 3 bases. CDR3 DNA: TGTGCCAGCAGCCCCAGGACTAGCGGGGGCTACGAGCAGTACTTC. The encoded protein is CASSPRTSGGYEQYF.

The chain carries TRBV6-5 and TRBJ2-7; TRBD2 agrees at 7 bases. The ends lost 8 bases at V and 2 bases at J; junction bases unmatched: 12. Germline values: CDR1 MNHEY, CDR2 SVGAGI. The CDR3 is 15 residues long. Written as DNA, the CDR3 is TGTGCCAGCGGAAAAGCCCGCGGGAGAGCCTACGAGCAGTACTTC. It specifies CASGKARGRAYEQYF.

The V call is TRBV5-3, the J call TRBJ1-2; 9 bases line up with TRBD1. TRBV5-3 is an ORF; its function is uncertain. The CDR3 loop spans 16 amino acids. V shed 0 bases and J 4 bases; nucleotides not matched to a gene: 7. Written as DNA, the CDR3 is TGTGCCAGAAGCTTGGGAGGGACAGGGAGAGCCTATGGCTACACCTTC. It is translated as CARSLGGTGRAYGYTF.

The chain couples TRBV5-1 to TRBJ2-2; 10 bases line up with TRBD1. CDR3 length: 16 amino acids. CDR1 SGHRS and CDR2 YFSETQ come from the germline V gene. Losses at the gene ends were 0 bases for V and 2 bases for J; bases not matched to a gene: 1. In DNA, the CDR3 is TGCGCCAGCAGCTTGGGGGACAGGGGAAACACCGGGGAGCTGTTTTTT. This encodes CASSLGDRGNTGELFF.

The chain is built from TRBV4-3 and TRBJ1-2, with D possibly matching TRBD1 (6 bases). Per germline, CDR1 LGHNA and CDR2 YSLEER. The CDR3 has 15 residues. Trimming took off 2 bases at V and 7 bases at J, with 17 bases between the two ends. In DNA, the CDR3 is TGCGCCAGCAGCCAATCGACAGGTACCAATGGTGGCTACACCTTC. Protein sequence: CASSQSTGTNGGYTF.

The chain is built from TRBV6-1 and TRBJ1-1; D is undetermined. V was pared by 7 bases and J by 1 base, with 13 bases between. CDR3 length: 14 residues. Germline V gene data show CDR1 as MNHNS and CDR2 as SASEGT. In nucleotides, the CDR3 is TGTGCCAGCATCCCCGGAAACCCGAACACTGAAGCTTTCTTT. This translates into CASIPGNPNTEAFF.

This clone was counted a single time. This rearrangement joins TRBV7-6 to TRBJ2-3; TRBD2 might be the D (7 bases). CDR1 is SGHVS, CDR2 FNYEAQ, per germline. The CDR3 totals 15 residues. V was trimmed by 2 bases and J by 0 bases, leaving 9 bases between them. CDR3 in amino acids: CASSLRGASTDTQYF. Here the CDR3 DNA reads TGTGCCAGCAGCTTACGGGGGGCGAGCACAGATACGCAGTATTTT.

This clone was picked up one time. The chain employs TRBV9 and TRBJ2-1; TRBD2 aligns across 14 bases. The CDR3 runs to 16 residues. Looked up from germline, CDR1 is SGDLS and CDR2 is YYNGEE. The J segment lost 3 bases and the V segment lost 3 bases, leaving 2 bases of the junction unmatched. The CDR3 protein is CASSEGLAGGYNEQFF. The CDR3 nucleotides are TGTGCCAGCAGCGAAGGACTAGCGGGGGGCTACAATGAGCAGTTCTTC.

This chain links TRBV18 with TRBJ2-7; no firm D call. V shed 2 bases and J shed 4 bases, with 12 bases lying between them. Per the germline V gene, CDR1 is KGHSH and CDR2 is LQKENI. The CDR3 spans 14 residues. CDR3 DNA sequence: TGTGCCAGCTCACCAGCCGGACGGAATTACGAGCAGTACTTC. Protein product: CASSPAGRNYEQYF.